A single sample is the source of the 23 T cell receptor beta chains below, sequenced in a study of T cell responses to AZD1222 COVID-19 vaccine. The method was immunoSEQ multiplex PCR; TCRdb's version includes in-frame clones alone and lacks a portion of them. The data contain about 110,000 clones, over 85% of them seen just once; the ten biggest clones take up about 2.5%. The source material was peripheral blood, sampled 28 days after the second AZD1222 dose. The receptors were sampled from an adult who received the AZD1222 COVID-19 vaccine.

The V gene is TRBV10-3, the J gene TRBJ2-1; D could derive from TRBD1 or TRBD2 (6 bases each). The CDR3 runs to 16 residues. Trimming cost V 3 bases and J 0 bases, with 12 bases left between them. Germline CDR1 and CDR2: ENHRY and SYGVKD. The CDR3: CAISEEEGGSYNEQFF. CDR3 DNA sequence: TGTGCCATCAGTGAAGAAGAGGGGGGCTCCTACAATGAGCAGTTCTTC.

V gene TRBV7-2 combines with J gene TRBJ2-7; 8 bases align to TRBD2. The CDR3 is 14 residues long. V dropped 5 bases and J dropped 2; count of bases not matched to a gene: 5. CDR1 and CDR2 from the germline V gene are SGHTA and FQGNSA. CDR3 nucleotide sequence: TGTGCCAGCAGCAGGACTAGCTCAACCTACGAGCAGTACTTC. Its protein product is CASSRTSSTYEQYF.

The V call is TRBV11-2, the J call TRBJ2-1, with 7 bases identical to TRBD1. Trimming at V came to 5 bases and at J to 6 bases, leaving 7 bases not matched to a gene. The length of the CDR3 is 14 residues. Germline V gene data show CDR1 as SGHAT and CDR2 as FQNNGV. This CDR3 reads CASSVGYRGNEQFF. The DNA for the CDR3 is TGTGCCAGCAGCGTAGGCTACAGGGGCAATGAGCAGTTCTTC. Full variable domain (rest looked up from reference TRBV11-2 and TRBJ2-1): EAGVAQSPRYKIIEKRQSVAFWCNPISGHATLYWYQQILGQGPKLLIQFQNNGVVDDSQLPKDRFSAERLKGVDSTLKIQPAKLEDSAVYLCASSVGYRGNEQFFGPGTRLTVL.

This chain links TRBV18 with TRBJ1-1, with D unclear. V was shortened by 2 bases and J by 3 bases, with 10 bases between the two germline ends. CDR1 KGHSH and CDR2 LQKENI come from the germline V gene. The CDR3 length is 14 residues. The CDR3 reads CASSPTSVDTEAFF. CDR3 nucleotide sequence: TGTGCCAGCTCACCAACTTCGGTGGACACTGAAGCTTTCTTT.

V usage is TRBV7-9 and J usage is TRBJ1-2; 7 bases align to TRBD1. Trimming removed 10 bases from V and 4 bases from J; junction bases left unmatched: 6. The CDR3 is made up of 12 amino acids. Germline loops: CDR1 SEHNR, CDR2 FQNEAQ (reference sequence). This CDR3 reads CAIIEGAYGYTF. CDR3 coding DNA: TGTGCCATCATCGAGGGGGCCTATGGCTACACCTTC. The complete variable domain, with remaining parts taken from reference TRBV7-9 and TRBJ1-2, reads DTGVSQNPRHKITKRGQNVTFRCDPISEHNRLYWYRQTLGQGPEFLTYFQNEAQLEKSRLLSDRFSAERPKGSFSTLEIQRTEQGDSAMYLCAIIEGAYGYTFGSGTRLTVV.

CDR3 DNA: TGTGCCAGCAGCTCCGGAGTCCTAGGGGGGGAGACCCAGTACTTC. This translates into CASSSGVLGGETQYF. This chain uses TRBV11-3 with TRBJ2-5; D is perhaps TRBD1 or TRBD2 (6 bases each). The germline gives CDR1 SGHNT, CDR2 YENEEA. Trimming took 4 bases from V and 5 from J, leaving 17 bases between them. There are 15 residues in the CDR3.

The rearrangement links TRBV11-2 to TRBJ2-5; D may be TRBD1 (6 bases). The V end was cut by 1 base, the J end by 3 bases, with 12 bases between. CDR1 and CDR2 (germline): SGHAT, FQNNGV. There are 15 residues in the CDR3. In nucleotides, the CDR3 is TGTGCCAGCAGCTTAGGGGGGCGGACAGAAGAGACCCAGTACTTC. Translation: CASSLGGRTEETQYF.

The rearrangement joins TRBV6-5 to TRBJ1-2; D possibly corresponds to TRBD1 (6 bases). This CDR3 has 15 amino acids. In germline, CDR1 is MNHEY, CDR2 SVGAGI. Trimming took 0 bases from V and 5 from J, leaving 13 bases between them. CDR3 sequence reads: CASSYSRRGNYGYTF. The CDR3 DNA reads TGTGCCAGCAGTTACTCACGCAGGGGTAATTATGGCTACACCTTC.

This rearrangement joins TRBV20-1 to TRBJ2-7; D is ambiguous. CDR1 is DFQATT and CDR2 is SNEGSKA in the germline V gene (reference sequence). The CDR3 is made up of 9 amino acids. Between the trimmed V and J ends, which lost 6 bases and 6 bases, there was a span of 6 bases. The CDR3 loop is CSAQLEQYF. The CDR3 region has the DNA TGCAGTGCCCAGCTCGAGCAGTACTTC.

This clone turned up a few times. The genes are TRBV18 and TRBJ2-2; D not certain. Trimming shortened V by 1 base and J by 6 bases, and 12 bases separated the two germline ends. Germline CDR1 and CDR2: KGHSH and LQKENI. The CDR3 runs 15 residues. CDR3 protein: CASSPQGRAPGELFF. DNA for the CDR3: TGTGCCAGCTCACCACAAGGCCGTGCCCCCGGGGAGCTGTTTTTT. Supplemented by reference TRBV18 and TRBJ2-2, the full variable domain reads NAGVMQNPRHLVRRRGQEARLRCSPMKGHSHVYWYRQLPEEGLKFMVYLQKENIIDESGMPKERFSAEFPKEGPSILRIQQVVRGDSAAYFCASSPQGRAPGELFFGEGSRLTVL.

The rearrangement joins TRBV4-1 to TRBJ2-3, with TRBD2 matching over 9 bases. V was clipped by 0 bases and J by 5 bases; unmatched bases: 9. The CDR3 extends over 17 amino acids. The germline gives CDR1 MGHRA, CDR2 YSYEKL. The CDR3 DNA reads TGCGCCAGCAGCCAAGATCGGCGCGGGGGGGCCGAAGATACGCAGTATTTT. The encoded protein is CASSQDRRGGAEDTQYF.

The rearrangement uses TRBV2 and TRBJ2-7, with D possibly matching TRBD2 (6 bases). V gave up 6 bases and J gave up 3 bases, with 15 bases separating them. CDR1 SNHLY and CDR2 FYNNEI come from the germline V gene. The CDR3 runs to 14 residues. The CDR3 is CASSARSGRYEQYF. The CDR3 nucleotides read TGTGCCAGCAGCGCTAGAAGCGGGCGCTACGAGCAGTACTTC. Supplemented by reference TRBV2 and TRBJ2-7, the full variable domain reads EPEVTQTPSHQVTQMGQEVILRCVPISNHLYFYWYRQILGQKVEFLVSFYNNEISEKSEIFDDQFSVERPDGSNFTLKIRSTKLEDSAMYFCASSARSGRYEQYFGPGTRLTVT.

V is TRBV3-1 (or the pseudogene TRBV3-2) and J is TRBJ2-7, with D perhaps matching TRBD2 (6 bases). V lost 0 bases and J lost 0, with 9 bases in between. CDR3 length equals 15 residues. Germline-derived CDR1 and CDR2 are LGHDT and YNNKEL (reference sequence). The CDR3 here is CASSQEAGSSYEQYF. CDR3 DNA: TGTGCCAGCAGCCAAGAGGCGGGGAGCTCCTACGAGCAGTACTTC.

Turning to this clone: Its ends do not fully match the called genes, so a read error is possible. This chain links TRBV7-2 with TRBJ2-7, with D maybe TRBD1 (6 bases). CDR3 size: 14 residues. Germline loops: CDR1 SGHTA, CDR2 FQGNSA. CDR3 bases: TGTGCCAGCAGCTTAGCGACCGGACAGTACGGGCAGTACTTC. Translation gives CASSLATGQYGQYF. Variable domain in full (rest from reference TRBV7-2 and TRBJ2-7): GAGVSQSPSNKVTEKGKDVELRCDPISGHTALYWYRQSLGQGLEFLIYFQGNSAPDKSGLPSDRFSAERTGGSVSTLTIQRTQQEDSAVYLCASSLATGQYGQYFGPGTRLTVT.

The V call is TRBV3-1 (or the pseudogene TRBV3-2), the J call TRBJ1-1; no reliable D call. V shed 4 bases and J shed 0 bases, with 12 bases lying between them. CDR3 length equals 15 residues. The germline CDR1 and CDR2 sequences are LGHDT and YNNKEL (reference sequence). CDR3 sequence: CASSPQTAMNTEAFF. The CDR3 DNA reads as TGTGCCAGCAGCCCCCAGACCGCCATGAACACTGAAGCTTTCTTT.

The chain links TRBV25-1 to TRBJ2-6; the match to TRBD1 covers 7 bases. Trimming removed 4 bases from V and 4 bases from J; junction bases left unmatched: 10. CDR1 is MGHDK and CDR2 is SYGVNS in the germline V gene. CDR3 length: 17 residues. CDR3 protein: CASSAATGLYGANVLTF. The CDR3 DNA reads TGTGCCAGCAGTGCTGCGACAGGGCTATACGGGGCCAACGTCCTGACTTTC.

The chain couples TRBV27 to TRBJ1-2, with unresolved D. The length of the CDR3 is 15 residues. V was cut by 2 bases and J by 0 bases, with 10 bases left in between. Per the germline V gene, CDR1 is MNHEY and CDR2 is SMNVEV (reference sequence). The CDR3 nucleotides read TGTGCCAGCAGTTTAGGTCGCGGAGCTAACTATGGCTACACCTTC. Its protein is CASSLGRGANYGYTF.

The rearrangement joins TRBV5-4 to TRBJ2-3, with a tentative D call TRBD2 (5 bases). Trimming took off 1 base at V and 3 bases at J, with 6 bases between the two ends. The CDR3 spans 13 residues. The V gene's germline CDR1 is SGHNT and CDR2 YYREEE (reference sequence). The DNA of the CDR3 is TGTGCCAGCAGCTTGTCGGGGACAGATACGCAGTATTTT. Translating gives CASSLSGTDTQYF.

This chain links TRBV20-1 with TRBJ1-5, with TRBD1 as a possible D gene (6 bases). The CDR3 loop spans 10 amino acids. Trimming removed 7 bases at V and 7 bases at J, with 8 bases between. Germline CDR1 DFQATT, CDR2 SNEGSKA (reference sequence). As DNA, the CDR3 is TGCAGTGTAGGGGGGCAGCCCCAGCATTTT. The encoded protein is CSVGGQPQHF.

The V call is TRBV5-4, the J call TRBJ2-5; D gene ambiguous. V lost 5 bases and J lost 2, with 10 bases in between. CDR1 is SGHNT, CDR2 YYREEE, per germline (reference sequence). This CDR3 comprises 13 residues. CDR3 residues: CASRPPLQETQYF. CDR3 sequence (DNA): TGTGCCAGCAGGCCACCCCTTCAAGAGACCCAGTACTTC.

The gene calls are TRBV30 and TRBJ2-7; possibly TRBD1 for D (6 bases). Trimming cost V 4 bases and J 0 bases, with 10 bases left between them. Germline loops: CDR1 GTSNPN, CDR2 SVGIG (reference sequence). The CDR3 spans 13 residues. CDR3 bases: TGTGCCTGGATGGGGGACAACTCCTACGAGCAGTACTTC. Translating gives CAWMGDNSYEQYF.

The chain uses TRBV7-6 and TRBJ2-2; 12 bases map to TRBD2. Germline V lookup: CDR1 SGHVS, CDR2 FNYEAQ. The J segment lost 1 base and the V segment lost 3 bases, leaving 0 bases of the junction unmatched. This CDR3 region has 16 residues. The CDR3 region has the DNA TGTGCCAGCAGCTTGACTAGCGGGGGGAACACCGGGGAGCTGTTTTTT. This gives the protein CASSLTSGGNTGELFF.

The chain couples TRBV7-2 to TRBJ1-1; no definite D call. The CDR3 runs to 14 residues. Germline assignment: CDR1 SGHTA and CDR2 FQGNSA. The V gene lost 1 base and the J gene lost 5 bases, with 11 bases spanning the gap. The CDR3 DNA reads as TGTGCCAGCAGCTTAGGGTTCCGGGAAACTGAAGCTTTCTTT. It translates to CASSLGFRETEAFF.